The 7 T cell receptor beta chains below were found in one sample sequenced in a study of control samples from healthy donors and cancer patients. Only in-frame clones appear in the TCRdb table, and some are missing; sequencing was by immunoSEQ multiplex PCR. The sample has roughly 81,000 clones; 65% to 90% are singletons. Sequenced sample: PBMCs. The receptors shown here come from a man aged 55 to 70 with head and neck cancer.

The CDR3 protein is CARGRGGSYNEQFF. CDR3 bases: TGCGCCCGCGGGCGAGGCGGCTCCTACAATGAGCAGTTCTTC. The rearrangement joins TRBV4-1 to TRBJ2-1, with TRBD2 as a possible D gene (5 bases). The CDR3 loop spans 14 amino acids. V dropped 11 bases and J dropped 0 bases, with 14 bases sitting between them. Germline CDR1 reads MGHRA; CDR2 reads YSYEKL.

V is TRBV19 and J is TRBJ1-5; perhaps TRBD1 as D (5 bases). V lost 3 bases and J 5 bases, leaving 17 bases between the germline ends. Germline assignment: CDR1 LNHDA and CDR2 SQIVND (reference sequence). The CDR3 is made up of 16 amino acids. The CDR3 loop is CASSMGAERDHQPQHF. For the CDR3, the DNA is TGTGCCAGTAGTATGGGAGCGGAGAGGGACCATCAGCCCCAGCATTTT.

This sequence joins TRBV30 and TRBJ1-4; 9 bases align to TRBD1. In germline, CDR1 is GTSNPN, CDR2 SVGIG (reference sequence). CDR3 length: 15 amino acids. Trimming cost V 2 bases and J 5 bases; bases outside gene matches: 6. CDR3 region: CAWSLWTGVNEKLFF. The DNA for the CDR3 is TGTGCCTGGAGTTTGTGGACAGGGGTGAATGAAAAACTGTTTTTT.

CDR3: CASRPDARDEKLFF. The CDR3 bases are TGCGCCAGCAGACCGGACGCGAGGGATGAAAAACTGTTTTTT. The gene calls are TRBV23-1 and TRBJ1-4; D is unresolved. TRBV23-1 falls under the ORF class, with uncertain function. V lost 6 bases and J 6 bases, leaving 14 bases between the germline ends. The CDR3 loop spans 14 amino acids.

This chain connects TRBV2 to TRBJ2-7, with a possible D match to TRBD2 (6 bases). The V gene lost 7 bases and the J gene lost 6 bases, with 22 bases spanning the gap. There are 15 residues in the CDR3. Germline CDR1 reads SNHLY; CDR2 reads FYNNEI. CDR3 region: CASKTLRDRPVEQYF. CDR3 DNA sequence: TGTGCCAGCAAAACATTGCGGGACCGCCCTGTCGAGCAGTACTTC.

The chain joins TRBV30 to TRBJ2-2, with 7 positions matching TRBD2. The germline V gene encodes CDR1 GTSNPN and CDR2 SVGIG (reference sequence). The length of the CDR3 is 16 residues. V shed 0 bases and J 0 bases; nucleotides not matched to a gene: 4. The CDR3, as DNA: TGTGCCTGGAGTGTACGCGCGGGAGCGAACACCGGGGAGCTGTTTTTT. Its protein is CAWSVRAGANTGELFF.

The J gene is TRBJ2-7, the V gene TRBV28; D is ambiguous. Germline V gene sequence: CDR1 MDHEN, CDR2 SYDVKM. There are 8 residues in the CDR3. CDR3 amino acids: CSLYEQYF. The CDR3, as DNA: TGTTCACTCTACGAGCAGTACTTC.